These T cell receptor beta chains were read from a single sample in a study of blood T cell repertoires in COVID-19. Repertoires were generated with immunoSEQ multiplex PCR, while TCRdb's copy carries only in-frame clones and drops some. The sample shows approximately 280,000 clones, nearly 90% of them seen only once. Sequencing was carried out using PBMCs or T cells enriched from blood (not recorded which). The receptors come from a woman aged 18-29 years with acute COVID-19. Each CDR3 is given with its conserved first and last residue. The order of the fields is D gene, J gene, V gene, clone size, CDR3 DNA, CDR3 protein. D genes are given only for firm matches. The size entry is marked missing in some rows and otherwise reads once, few, many or a size class.

D gene: TRBD1
J gene: TRBJ2-5
V gene: TRBV11-2
clone size: once
CDR3 DNA: TGTGCCAGCAGCTCACAGGGGCTCTCGAGCGTGACCCAGTACTTC
CDR3 protein: CASSSQGLSSVTQYF

D gene: TRBD1
J gene: TRBJ1-3
V gene: TRBV19
clone size: .
CDR3 DNA: TGTGCCAGTAGCCGCGGGACAGGGGGCGGAAACACCATATATTTT
CDR3 protein: CASSRGTGGGNTIYF

D gene: .
J gene: TRBJ1-3
V gene: TRBV6-5
clone size: .
CDR3 DNA: TGTGCCAGCAGTTACTCGAGAGACCAGGCTGGAAACACCATATATTTT
CDR3 protein: CASSYSRDQAGNTIYF

D gene: TRBD2
J gene: TRBJ2-3
V gene: TRBV6-2/TRBV6-3
clone size: .
CDR3 DNA: TGTGCCAGCAGTTACGAAGGCGGGAGGGGGCGAACGGGCTTCACAGATACGCAGTATTTT
CDR3 protein: CASSYEGGRGRTGFTDTQYF

D gene: TRBD2
J gene: TRBJ2-6
V gene: TRBV5-1
clone size: .
CDR3 DNA: TGCGCCAGCAGCTTGGTCAGCGGGGCTGGGGCCAACGTCCTGACTTTC
CDR3 protein: CASSLVSGAGANVLTF

D gene: .
J gene: TRBJ2-3
V gene: TRBV7-3
clone size: .
CDR3 DNA: TGTGCCAGCAGCTCATATGACTCGGATACGCAGTATTTT
CDR3 protein: CASSSYDSDTQYF

D gene: TRBD1
J gene: TRBJ2-1
V gene: TRBV20-1
clone size: .
CDR3 DNA: TGCAGTGCTAGTCCCCCCCGTACACCGGGACAGAACAATGAGCAGTTCTTC
CDR3 protein: CSASPPRTPGQNNEQFF

D gene: TRBD2
J gene: TRBJ2-7
V gene: TRBV15
clone size: .
CDR3 DNA: TGTGCCACCAGCAGCAGCGGGAGTGGGTACGAGCAGTACTTC
CDR3 protein: CATSSSGSGYEQYF

D gene: .
J gene: TRBJ2-7
V gene: TRBV21-1
clone size: once
CDR3 DNA: TGTGCCAGCAGCCCTGAACCCGGGACTAGCGAGGGGGAGCAGTACTTC
CDR3 protein: CASSPEPGTSEGEQYF

D gene: .
J gene: TRBJ2-7
V gene: TRBV15
clone size: .
CDR3 DNA: TGTGCCACCAGCAGAGATCGGGGGAGCTCCTACGAGCAGTACTTC
CDR3 protein: CATSRDRGSSYEQYF

D gene: TRBD2
J gene: TRBJ2-1
V gene: TRBV30
clone size: .
CDR3 DNA: TGTGCCTGGAGTAGCGGGAGGGCAAACAATGAGCAGTTCTTC
CDR3 protein: CAWSSGRANNEQFF

D gene: .
J gene: TRBJ1-4
V gene: TRBV21-1
clone size: .
CDR3 DNA: TGTGCCAGCAGCATGAGGGTTGGGGTTAGGGAGGCAGAAGCAACTAATGAAAAACTGTTTTTT
CDR3 protein: CASSMRVGVREAEATNEKLFF

D gene: TRBD1
J gene: TRBJ2-7
V gene: TRBV4-2
clone size: .
CDR3 DNA: TGTGCCAGCAGCCAAGTGGCTTTAAGGACAGGACTTATCGAGCAGTACTTC
CDR3 protein: CASSQVALRTGLIEQYF

D gene: TRBD1
J gene: TRBJ1-6
V gene: TRBV6-5
clone size: .
CDR3 DNA: TGTGCCAGCAGTAGACAGGGCGGCTCACCCCTCCACTTT
CDR3 protein: CASSRQGGSPLHF

D gene: .
J gene: TRBJ1-2
V gene: TRBV19
clone size: .
CDR3 DNA: TGTGCCAGTAGTATAACAGGGAGCTATGGCTACACCTTC
CDR3 protein: CASSITGSYGYTF

D gene: TRBD2
J gene: TRBJ2-2
V gene: TRBV30
clone size: .
CDR3 DNA: TGTGCCTGGAGTGGCCCCGCGGGAGGGCCGGGCGGGGAGCTGTTTTTT
CDR3 protein: CAWSGPAGGPGGELFF

D gene: .
J gene: TRBJ1-4
V gene: TRBV10-2
clone size: .
CDR3 DNA: TGCGCCAGCACGGACAGATTTAATGAAAAACTGTTTTTT
CDR3 protein: CASTDRFNEKLFF

D gene: .
J gene: TRBJ2-1
V gene: TRBV6-5
clone size: .
CDR3 DNA: TGTGCCAGCAGTTCCCCCGGGGGATCCTACAATGAGCAGTTCTTC
CDR3 protein: CASSSPGGSYNEQFF

D gene: TRBD2
J gene: TRBJ2-3
V gene: TRBV5-1
clone size: once
CDR3 DNA: TGCGCCAGCAGCTTGGTCCCTACCCGACTAGCGGGCCCCGATACGCAGTATTTT
CDR3 protein: CASSLVPTRLAGPDTQYF

D gene: TRBD1
J gene: TRBJ1-3
V gene: TRBV30
clone size: .
CDR3 DNA: TGTGCCTGGAGTACCGGGACAGCCTCTGGAAACACCATATATTTT
CDR3 protein: CAWSTGTASGNTIYF

D gene: TRBD2
J gene: TRBJ2-7
V gene: TRBV2
clone size: .
CDR3 DNA: TGTGCCAGCAGTGGGACTAGCGGGAGAGAATACAGCTACGAGCAGTACTTC
CDR3 protein: CASSGTSGREYSYEQYF

D gene: TRBD2
J gene: TRBJ2-7
V gene: TRBV2
clone size: once
CDR3 DNA: TGTGCCAGCAGCGCAACTAGCGGGAGTACTTACGAGCAGTACTTC
CDR3 protein: CASSATSGSTYEQYF

D gene: .
J gene: TRBJ1-2
V gene: TRBV29-1
clone size: .
CDR3 DNA: TGCAGCGTGCAGAAGGGGGATGGCTATGGCTACACCTTC
CDR3 protein: CSVQKGDGYGYTF

D gene: .
J gene: TRBJ1-1
V gene: TRBV12-3/TRBV12-4
clone size: .
CDR3 DNA: TGTGCCAGCAGCAGATGGAACACTGAAGCTTTCTTT
CDR3 protein: CASSRWNTEAFF

D gene: TRBD2
J gene: TRBJ2-7
V gene: TRBV5-1
clone size: .
CDR3 DNA: TGCGCCAGCAGCCGAACCGGATCCGGGACTAGCGTCAACCGGTACCACTACGAGCAGTACTTC
CDR3 protein: CASSRTGSGTSVNRYHYEQYF

D gene: TRBD2
J gene: TRBJ2-1
V gene: TRBV18
clone size: .
CDR3 DNA: TGTGCCAGCTCGTCTACTAGCGGATACAATGAGCAGTTCTTC
CDR3 protein: CASSSTSGYNEQFF

D gene: TRBD2
J gene: TRBJ2-1
V gene: TRBV4-1
clone size: .
CDR3 DNA: TGCGCCAGCAGCCGAGGAGCAGAGGGGCGGCGGGAGCGGTGGAATGAGCAGTTCTTC
CDR3 protein: CASSRGAEGRRERWNEQFF

D gene: TRBD2
J gene: TRBJ2-7
V gene: TRBV5-6
clone size: .
CDR3 DNA: TGTGCCAGCAGCTTGGCCCGGACTAGTCCTGTCTTTACGTACGAGCAGTACTTC
CDR3 protein: CASSLARTSPVFTYEQYF

D gene: .
J gene: TRBJ1-3
V gene: TRBV4-2
clone size: .
CDR3 DNA: TGTGCCAGCAGCCAAGTTAACGGGGGGGGCTCTGGAAACACCATATATTTT
CDR3 protein: CASSQVNGGGSGNTIYF

D gene: .
J gene: TRBJ1-6
V gene: TRBV5-1
clone size: .
CDR3 DNA: TGCGCCAGCAGCTTGGGGCCGATATCAAACAGGGAAGCCCTCCACTTT
CDR3 protein: CASSLGPISNREALHF

D gene: TRBD2
J gene: TRBJ2-7
V gene: TRBV4-2
clone size: .
CDR3 DNA: TGTGCCAGCAGTATCTATACTAGCGGGAACTACGAGCAGTACTTC
CDR3 protein: CASSIYTSGNYEQYF

D gene: TRBD2
J gene: TRBJ2-1
V gene: TRBV30
clone size: .
CDR3 DNA: TGTGCCTGGAGTGGTTCGGGAGGGTGGGATGAGCAGTTCTTC
CDR3 protein: CAWSGSGGWDEQFF

D gene: .
J gene: TRBJ1-6
V gene: TRBV25-1
clone size: .
CDR3 DNA: TGTGCCAGCAGTGAGGGGCAGGGGCCGAGTGCACCCCTCCACTTT
CDR3 protein: CASSEGQGPSAPLHF

D gene: .
J gene: TRBJ1-5
V gene: TRBV28
clone size: .
CDR3 DNA: TGTGCCAGCAGTGGGGGAGGGGGCAATCAGCCCCAGCATTTT
CDR3 protein: CASSGGGGNQPQHF

D gene: TRBD1
J gene: TRBJ2-3
V gene: TRBV6-4
clone size: .
CDR3 DNA: TGTGCCAGCAGTGAGACAGGGGGAGCAGATACGCAGTATTTT
CDR3 protein: CASSETGGADTQYF

D gene: .
J gene: TRBJ1-1
V gene: TRBV19
clone size: .
CDR3 DNA: TGTGCCAGTACACAGGTCTGGAGTGCCATGAACACTGAAGCTTTCTTT
CDR3 protein: CASTQVWSAMNTEAFF

D gene: .
J gene: TRBJ2-7
V gene: TRBV18
clone size: once
CDR3 DNA: TGTGCCAGCTCACCGAACAGAGATGAGCAGTACTTC
CDR3 protein: CASSPNRDEQYF

D gene: TRBD1
J gene: TRBJ1-2
V gene: TRBV6-1
clone size: .
CDR3 DNA: TGTGCCAGCAGTGACAGGGGGCATAACTATGGCTACACCTTC
CDR3 protein: CASSDRGHNYGYTF

D gene: TRBD2
J gene: TRBJ2-3
V gene: TRBV7-2
clone size: .
CDR3 DNA: TGTGCCAGCAGCCGTACTAGCGGGAGCTCAGATACGCAGTATTTT
CDR3 protein: CASSRTSGSSDTQYF

D gene: .
J gene: TRBJ1-4
V gene: TRBV30
clone size: .
CDR3 DNA: TGTGCCTGGAGTGTACTAGGGGGGGTTCGGGAAAAACTGTTTTTT
CDR3 protein: CAWSVLGGVREKLFF

D gene: .
J gene: TRBJ2-5
V gene: TRBV3-1/TRBV3-2
clone size: .
CDR3 DNA: TGTGCCAGCAGTCTAGGGACTGAGCAAGAGACCCAGTACTTC
CDR3 protein: CASSLGTEQETQYF

D gene: .
J gene: TRBJ2-7
V gene: TRBV10-3
clone size: .
CDR3 DNA: TGTGCCATCAGTCGGGGGACCCCCTACGAGCAGTACTTC
CDR3 protein: CAISRGTPYEQYF

D gene: .
J gene: TRBJ1-3
V gene: TRBV4-2
clone size: .
CDR3 DNA: TGTGCCAGCAGCCAAGCAGGGACAGGAAACACCATATATTTT
CDR3 protein: CASSQAGTGNTIYF

D gene: .
J gene: TRBJ1-1
V gene: TRBV27
clone size: .
CDR3 DNA: TGTGCCAGCATGCTCCACAGGGATACTGAAGCTTTCTTT
CDR3 protein: CASMLHRDTEAFF

D gene: TRBD1
J gene: TRBJ1-1
V gene: TRBV5-1
clone size: .
CDR3 DNA: TGCGCCAGCAGCAAGGACAGGGTCGGCACTGAAGCTTTCTTT
CDR3 protein: CASSKDRVGTEAFF

D gene: TRBD2
J gene: TRBJ2-1
V gene: TRBV5-4
clone size: .
CDR3 DNA: TGTGCCAGCAGCTTGCAAGCTAGCGGGACCTATGAGCAGTTCTTC
CDR3 protein: CASSLQASGTYEQFF

D gene: TRBD1
J gene: TRBJ2-7
V gene: TRBV24-1
clone size: .
CDR3 DNA: TGTGCCACCAGTGATGACAGGGGCTCCTACGAGCAGTACTTC
CDR3 protein: CATSDDRGSYEQYF

D gene: .
J gene: TRBJ2-5
V gene: TRBV19
clone size: .
CDR3 DNA: TGTGCCAGTAGTTCTCCCAGGTCAGCTGTTGGGACCCAGTACTTC
CDR3 protein: CASSSPRSAVGTQYF

D gene: .
J gene: TRBJ1-1
V gene: TRBV30
clone size: .
CDR3 DNA: TGTGCCTGCGATTCCGGGGGATGGACTGAAGCTTTCTTT
CDR3 protein: CACDSGGWTEAFF

D gene: .
J gene: TRBJ2-3
V gene: TRBV5-1
clone size: .
CDR3 DNA: TGCGCCAGCAGCTTGAGCGATACGCAGTATTTT
CDR3 protein: CASSLSDTQYF

D gene: TRBD1
J gene: TRBJ2-7
V gene: TRBV19
clone size: .
CDR3 DNA: TGTGCCAGTAGTCTATATACAGGGGTTAACGAGCAGTACTTC
CDR3 protein: CASSLYTGVNEQYF

D gene: TRBD2
J gene: TRBJ2-7
V gene: TRBV7-2
clone size: .
CDR3 DNA: TGTGCCAGCAGCTTATTTGGGGGAGGGCCGTACGAGCAGTACTTC
CDR3 protein: CASSLFGGGPYEQYF

D gene: .
J gene: TRBJ1-6
V gene: TRBV5-8
clone size: .
CDR3 DNA: TGTGCCAGCAGCTTGGTATATAATTCACCCCTCCACTTT
CDR3 protein: CASSLVYNSPLHF

D gene: .
J gene: TRBJ2-3
V gene: TRBV7-9
clone size: .
CDR3 DNA: TGTGCCAGCAGCTTTCCAGGCACAGATACGCAGTATTTT
CDR3 protein: CASSFPGTDTQYF

D gene: .
J gene: TRBJ1-1
V gene: TRBV14
clone size: .
CDR3 DNA: TGTGCCAGCAGCCCAACCCAGGGACACCGAAATTCAGAAGCTTTCTTT
CDR3 protein: CASSPTQGHRNSEAFF